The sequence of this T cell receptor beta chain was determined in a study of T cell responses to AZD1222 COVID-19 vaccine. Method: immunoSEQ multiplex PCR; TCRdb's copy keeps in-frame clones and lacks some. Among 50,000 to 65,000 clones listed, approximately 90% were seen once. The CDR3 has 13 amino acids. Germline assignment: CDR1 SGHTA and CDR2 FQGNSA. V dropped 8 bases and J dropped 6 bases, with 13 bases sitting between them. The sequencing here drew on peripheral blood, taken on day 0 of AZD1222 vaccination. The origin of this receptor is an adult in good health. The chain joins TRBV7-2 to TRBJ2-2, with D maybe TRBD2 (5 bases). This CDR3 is CASGRRGPGELFF. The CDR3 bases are TGTGCCAGCGGACGTCGGGGTCCCGGGGAGCTGTTTTTT.